This record looks at one TCR beta chain sequence and its context. Antigen unknown. Regions amplified from RNA transcripts were the TCR beta CDR3 regions. A first-round RT-PCR of the TCR CDR3 used the HTBI primer set. TCRdb passed the multiplex PCR reads through MiXCR, listing each CDR3 protein once. The repertoire holds 40,000 to 55,000 distinct CDR3 sequences, with approximately 49% as singletons. The entry originates in a study of T cells in Graves' hyperthyroidism and ophthalmopathy. General study points: A model built on 13 V-J features separated ophthalmopathy from stable hyperthyroidism.

Uncontrolled infection, other autoimmune disease, pregnancy and lactation each barred patients from inclusion. Based on clinical symptoms, serum thyroxine and TRAb, thyroid ultrasound and orbital computed tomography, diagnoses were reached. The receptor was derived from a woman aged 45-59 years with Graves' hyperthyroidism. Input material: peripheral blood or thyroid tissue (not recorded which).

The CDR3 DNA reads TGTGCCATCAGTGAGGGACTAGCGGGGAGCATCACCTACGAGCAGTACTTC. The encoded protein is CAISEGLAGSITYEQYF. The chain carries TRBV10-3 and TRBJ2-7; the match to TRBD2 covers 12 bases. The CDR3 is 17 amino acids. Germline V gene lookup returns CDR1 ENHRY and CDR2 SYGVKD. The V segment lost 2 bases and the J segment 2 bases; nucleotides outside the gene matches: 7.